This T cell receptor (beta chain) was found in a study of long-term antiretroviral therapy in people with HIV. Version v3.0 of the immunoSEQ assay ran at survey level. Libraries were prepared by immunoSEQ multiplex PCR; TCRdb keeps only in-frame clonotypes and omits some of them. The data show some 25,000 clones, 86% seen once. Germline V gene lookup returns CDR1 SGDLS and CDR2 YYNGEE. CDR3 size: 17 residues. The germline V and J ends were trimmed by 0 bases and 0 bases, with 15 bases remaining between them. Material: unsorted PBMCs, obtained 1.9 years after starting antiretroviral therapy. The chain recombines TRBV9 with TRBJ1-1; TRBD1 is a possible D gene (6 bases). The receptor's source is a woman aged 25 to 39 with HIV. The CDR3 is CASSVGAAGGLNTEAFF. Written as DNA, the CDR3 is TGTGCCAGCAGCGTAGGGGCCGCTGGGGGGCTGAACACTGAAGCTTTCTTT. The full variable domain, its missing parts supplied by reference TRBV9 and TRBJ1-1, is DSGVTQTPKHLITATGQRVTLRCSPRSGDLSVYWYQQSLDQGLQFLIQYYNGEERAKGNILERFSAQQFPDLHSELNLSSLELGDSALYFCASSVGAAGGLNTEAFFGQGTRLTVV.